These 8 T cell receptor beta chains were sequenced from one sample in a study of blood T cell repertoires in COVID-19. The assay was immunoSEQ multiplex PCR, and TCRdb's table has in-frame clones only and misses some. The sample carries 130,000 to 150,000 clones, 85% to 90% recorded once. The sequenced sample consisted of peripheral blood. These receptors were collected from a man in his fifties who had recovered from COVID-19.

For this clone: The germline gene is not matched at one end of the junction; a read error may be the cause. V gene TRBV14 combines with J gene TRBJ2-7, with D perhaps TRBD1 (5 bases). Germline values: CDR1 SGHDN, CDR2 FVKESK. The CDR3 contains 13 residues. CDR3 protein: CASSPGAGYEQCF. In nucleotides, the CDR3 is TGTGCCAGCAGCCCTGGGGCCGGCTACGAGCAGTGCTTC.

This chain links TRBV7-2 with TRBJ2-2, with a weak D call TRBD1 (6 bases). Between the trimmed V and J ends, which lost 5 bases and 5 bases, there was a span of 15 bases. Germline values: CDR1 SGHTA, CDR2 FQGNSA. The CDR3 covers 15 residues. CDR3 residues: CASSQTGRVTGELFF. CDR3 sequence (DNA): TGTGCCAGCAGCCAAACAGGGCGGGTGACCGGGGAGCTGTTTTTT. Based on the CDR3 plus reference TRBV7-2 and TRBJ2-2, the full variable domain is GAGVSQSPSNKVTEKGKDVELRCDPISGHTALYWYRQSLGQGLEFLIYFQGNSAPDKSGLPSDRFSAERTGGSVSTLTIQRTQQEDSAVYLCASSQTGRVTGELFFGEGSRLTVL.

The rearrangement uses TRBV19 and TRBJ1-1; no definite D call. CDR1 LNHDA and CDR2 SQIVND come from the germline V gene (reference sequence). The CDR3 length is 14 residues. Trimming left V 3 bases short and J 1 base short, with 9 bases between. Here the CDR3 DNA reads TGTGCCAGTAGTATCTCGGCAGGGAACACTGAAGCTTTCTTT. It is translated as CASSISAGNTEAFF.

V is TRBV5-1 and J is TRBJ2-3; 9 nucleotides line up with TRBD1. Germline loops: CDR1 SGHRS, CDR2 YFSETQ. The ends lost 4 bases at V and 2 bases at J; junction bases unmatched: 5. The CDR3 totals 15 residues. The CDR3 reads CASSTRTGATDTQYF. As DNA, the CDR3 is TGCGCCAGCAGCACCAGGACAGGGGCCACAGATACGCAGTATTTT.

The gene calls are TRBV29-1 and TRBJ2-1, with a tentative D call TRBD2 (5 bases). CDR3 size: 14 residues. From germline, CDR1 is SQVTM and CDR2 ANQGSEA. This chain's CDR3 is CSFAGEISYNEQFF. DNA for the CDR3: TGCAGTTTTGCCGGGGAGATTTCCTACAATGAGCAGTTCTTC.

This chain uses TRBV5-1 with TRBJ1-2; 8 nucleotides agree with TRBD1. Germline CDR1 SGHRS, CDR2 YFSETQ. With 4 bases clipped from V and 3 bases from J, the junction kept 5 bases outside the gene matches. CDR3 length: 14 residues. This chain's CDR3 is CASSLGQGYYGYTF. CDR3 bases: TGCGCCAGCAGCCTCGGACAGGGCTACTATGGCTACACCTTC.

The genes are TRBV6-2 or TRBV6-3 and TRBJ2-1; 9 bases match TRBD2. The CDR3 contains 17 residues. The V gene end was trimmed by 6 bases and the J gene end by 7 bases; junction bases not matched to a gene: 16. Germline V CDR1 and CDR2: MNHEY, SVGEGT. CDR3 residues: CASSDPLSGGIRNEQFF. DNA of the CDR3: TGTGCCAGCAGCGATCCACTTAGCGGGGGAATCAGGAATGAGCAGTTCTTC.

This chain connects TRBV7-9 to TRBJ2-7, with 8 bases matching TRBD2. The CDR3 length is 15 residues. V lost 5 bases, J lost 1 base, and 7 bases stayed unmatched. Germline V gene lookup returns CDR1 SEHNR and CDR2 FQNEAQ (reference sequence). The CDR3 DNA reads as TGTGCCAGCAGCCCTGGGACTAGATTTTCCTACGAGCAGTACTTC. It codes for CASSPGTRFSYEQYF.